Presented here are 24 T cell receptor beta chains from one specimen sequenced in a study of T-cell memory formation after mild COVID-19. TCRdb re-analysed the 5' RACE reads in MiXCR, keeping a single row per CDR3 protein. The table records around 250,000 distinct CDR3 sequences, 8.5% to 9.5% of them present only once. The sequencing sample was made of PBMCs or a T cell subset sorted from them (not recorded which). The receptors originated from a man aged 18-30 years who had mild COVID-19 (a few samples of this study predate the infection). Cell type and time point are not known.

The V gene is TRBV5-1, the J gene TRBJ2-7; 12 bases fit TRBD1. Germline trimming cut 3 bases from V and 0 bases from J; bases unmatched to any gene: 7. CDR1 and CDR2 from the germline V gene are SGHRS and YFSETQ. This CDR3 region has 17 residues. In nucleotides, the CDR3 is TGCGCCAGCAGCTCGCCACCGGGACAGGGGGCCTCCTACGAGCAGTACTTC. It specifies CASSSPPGQGASYEQYF.

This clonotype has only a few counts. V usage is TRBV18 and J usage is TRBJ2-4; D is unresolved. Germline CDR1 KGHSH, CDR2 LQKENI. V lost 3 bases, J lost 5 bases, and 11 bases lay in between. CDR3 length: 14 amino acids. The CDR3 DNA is TGTGCCAGCTCACCGGGGTCAGGCGAAAACATTCAGTACTTC. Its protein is CASSPGSGENIQYF.

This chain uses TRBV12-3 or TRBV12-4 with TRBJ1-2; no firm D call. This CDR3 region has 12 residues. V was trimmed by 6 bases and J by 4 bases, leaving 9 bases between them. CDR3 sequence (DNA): TGTGCCAGCAGAAGGACGACCTATGGCTACACCTTC. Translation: CASRRTTYGYTF.

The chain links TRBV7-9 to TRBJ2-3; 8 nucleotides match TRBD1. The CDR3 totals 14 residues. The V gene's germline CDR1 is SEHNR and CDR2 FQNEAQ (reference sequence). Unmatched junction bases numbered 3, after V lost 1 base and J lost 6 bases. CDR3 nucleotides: TGTGCCAGCAGCTTAGGGAGACAGGGGGATACGCAGTATTTT. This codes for CASSLGRQGDTQYF.

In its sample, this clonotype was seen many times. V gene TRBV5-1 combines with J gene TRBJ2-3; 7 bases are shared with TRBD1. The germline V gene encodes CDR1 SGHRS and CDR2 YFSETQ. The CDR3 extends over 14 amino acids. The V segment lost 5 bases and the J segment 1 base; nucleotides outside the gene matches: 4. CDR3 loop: CASRRQGGTDTQYF. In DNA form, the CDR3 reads TGCGCCAGCAGGAGACAGGGAGGCACAGATACGCAGTATTTT.

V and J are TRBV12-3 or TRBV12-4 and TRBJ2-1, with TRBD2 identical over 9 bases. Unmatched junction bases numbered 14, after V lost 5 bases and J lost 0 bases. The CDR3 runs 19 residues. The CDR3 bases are TGTGCCAGCAGTGCAAGTCCGGGACTAGCCAGGAGCTCCTACAATGAGCAGTTCTTC. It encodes CASSASPGLARSSYNEQFF.

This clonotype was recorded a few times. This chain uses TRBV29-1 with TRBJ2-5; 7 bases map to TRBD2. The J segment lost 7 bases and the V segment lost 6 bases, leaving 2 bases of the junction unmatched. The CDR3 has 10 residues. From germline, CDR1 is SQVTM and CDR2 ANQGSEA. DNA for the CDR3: TGCAGCGTGGGGGAGGGGACCCAGTACTTC. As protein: CSVGEGTQYF.

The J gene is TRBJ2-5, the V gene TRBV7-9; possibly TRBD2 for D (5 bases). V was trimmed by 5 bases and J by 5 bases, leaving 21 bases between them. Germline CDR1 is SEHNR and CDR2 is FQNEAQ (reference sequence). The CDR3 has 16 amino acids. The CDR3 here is CASSRQAAELGETQYF. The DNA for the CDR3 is TGTGCCAGCAGCCGGCAGGCAGCGGAGCTGGGGGAGACCCAGTACTTC.

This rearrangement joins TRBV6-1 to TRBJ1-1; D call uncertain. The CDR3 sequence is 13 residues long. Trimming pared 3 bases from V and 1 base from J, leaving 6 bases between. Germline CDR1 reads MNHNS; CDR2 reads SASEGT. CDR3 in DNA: TGTGCCAGCAGTGAGCAGCAGAACACTGAAGCTTTCTTT. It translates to CASSEQQNTEAFF.

CDR3 sequence: CSAGGQGLNYGYTF. The CDR3 DNA reads TGCAGTGCTGGGGGACAGGGTCTAAACTATGGCTACACCTTC. The genes are TRBV20-1 and TRBJ1-2, with 9 bases that match TRBD1. This CDR3 spans 14 amino acids. The junction had 6 bases not matched to a gene; V was cut back by 5 bases and J by 2 bases. Germline-derived CDR1 and CDR2 are DFQATT and SNEGSKA (reference sequence).

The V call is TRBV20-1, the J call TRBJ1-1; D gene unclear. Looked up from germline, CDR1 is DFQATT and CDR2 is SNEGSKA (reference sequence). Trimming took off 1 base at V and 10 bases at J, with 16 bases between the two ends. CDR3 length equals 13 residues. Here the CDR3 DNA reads TGCAGTGCTAGAGCTGAGGATGCCCGAGGAGCTTTCTTT. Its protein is CSARAEDARGAFF.

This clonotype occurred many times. CDR3 in amino acids: CASSLGGSSYNSPLHF. CDR3 bases: TGCGCCAGCAGCTTGGGCGGGAGCTCCTATAATTCACCCCTCCACTTT. The chain combines TRBV5-1 with TRBJ1-6; the D is unclear. Between the trimmed V and J ends, which lost 0 bases and 0 bases, there was a span of 7 bases. The CDR3 spans 16 residues. The germline gives CDR1 SGHRS, CDR2 YFSETQ.

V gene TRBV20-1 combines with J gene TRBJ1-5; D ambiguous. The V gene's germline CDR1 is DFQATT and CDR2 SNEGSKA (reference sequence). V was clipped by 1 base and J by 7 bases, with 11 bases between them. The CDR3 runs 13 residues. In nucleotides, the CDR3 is TGCAGTGCTAGAGTTTCGGTGGGGCAGCCCCAGCATTTT. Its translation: CSARVSVGQPQHF.

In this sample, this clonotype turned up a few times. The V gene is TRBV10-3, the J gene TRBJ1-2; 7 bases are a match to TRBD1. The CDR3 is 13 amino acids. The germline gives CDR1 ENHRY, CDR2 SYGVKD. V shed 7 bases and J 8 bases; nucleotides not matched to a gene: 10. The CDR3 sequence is CAINTGALGGYTF. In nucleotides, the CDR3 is TGTGCCATCAATACAGGGGCCCTAGGAGGCTACACCTTC.

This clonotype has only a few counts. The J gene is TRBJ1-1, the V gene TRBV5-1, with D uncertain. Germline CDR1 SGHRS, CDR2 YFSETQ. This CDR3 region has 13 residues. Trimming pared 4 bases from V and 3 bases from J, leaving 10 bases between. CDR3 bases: TGCGCCAGCAGCCTCTCTTGGGACACTGAAGCTTTCTTT. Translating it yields CASSLSWDTEAFF. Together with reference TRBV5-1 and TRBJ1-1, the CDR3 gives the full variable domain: KAGVTQTPRYLIKTRGQQVTLSCSPISGHRSVSWYQQTPGQGLQFLFEYFSETQRNKGNFPGRFSGRQFSNSRSEMNVSTLELGDSALYLCASSLSWDTEAFFGQGTRLTVV.

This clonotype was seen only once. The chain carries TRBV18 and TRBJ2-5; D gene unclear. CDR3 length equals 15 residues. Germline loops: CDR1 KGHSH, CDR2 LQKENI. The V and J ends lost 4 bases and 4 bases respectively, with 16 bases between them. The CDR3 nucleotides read TGTGCCAGCTCACGCGGACCCCCGGAAGGAGAGACCCAGTACTTC. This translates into CASSRGPPEGETQYF.

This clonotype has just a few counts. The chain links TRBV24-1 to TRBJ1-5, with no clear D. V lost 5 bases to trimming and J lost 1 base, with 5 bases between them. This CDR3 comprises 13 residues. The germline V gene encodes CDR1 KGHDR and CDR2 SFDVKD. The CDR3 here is CATSAQSNQPQHF. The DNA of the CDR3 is TGTGCCACCAGTGCACAGAGCAATCAGCCCCAGCATTTT.

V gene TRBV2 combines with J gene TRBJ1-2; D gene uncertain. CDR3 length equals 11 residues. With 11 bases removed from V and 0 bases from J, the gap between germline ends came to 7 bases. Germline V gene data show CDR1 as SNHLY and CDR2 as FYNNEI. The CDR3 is CAGGSNYGYTF. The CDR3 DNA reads TGTGCCGGAGGCTCTAACTATGGCTACACCTTC.

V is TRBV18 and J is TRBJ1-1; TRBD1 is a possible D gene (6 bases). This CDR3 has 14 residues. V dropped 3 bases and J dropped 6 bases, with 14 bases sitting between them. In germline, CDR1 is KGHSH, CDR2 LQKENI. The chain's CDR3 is CASSPGQWVPEAFF. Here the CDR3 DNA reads TGTGCCAGCTCACCCGGACAGTGGGTCCCTGAAGCTTTCTTT.

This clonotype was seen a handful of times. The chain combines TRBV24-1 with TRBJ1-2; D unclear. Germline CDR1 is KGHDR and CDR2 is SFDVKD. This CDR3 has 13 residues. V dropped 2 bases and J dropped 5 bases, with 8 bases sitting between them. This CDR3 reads CATSDSDIYGYTF. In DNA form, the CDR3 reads TGTGCCACCAGTGATTCTGACATATATGGCTACACCTTC.

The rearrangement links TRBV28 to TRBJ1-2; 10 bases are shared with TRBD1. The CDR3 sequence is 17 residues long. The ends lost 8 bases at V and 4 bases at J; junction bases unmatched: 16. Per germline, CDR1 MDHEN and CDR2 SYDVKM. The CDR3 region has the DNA TGTGCCAGCCGCTGGACCCACGGGGACAGGGGAAGCTATGGCTACACCTTC. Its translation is CASRWTHGDRGSYGYTF.

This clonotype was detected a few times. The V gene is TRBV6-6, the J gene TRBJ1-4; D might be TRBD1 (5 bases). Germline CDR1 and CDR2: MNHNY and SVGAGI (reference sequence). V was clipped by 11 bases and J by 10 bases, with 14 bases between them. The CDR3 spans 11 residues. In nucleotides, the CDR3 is TGTGCCGGGGGACCACTGGGAAAACTGTTTTTT. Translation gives CAGGPLGKLFF.

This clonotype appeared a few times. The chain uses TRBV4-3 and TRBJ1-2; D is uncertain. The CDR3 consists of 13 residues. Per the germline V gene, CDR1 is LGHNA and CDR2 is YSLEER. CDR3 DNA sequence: TGCTGGCGCAGAGATCTTGCAGGCTATGGCTACACCTTC. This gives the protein CWRRDLAGYGYTF.

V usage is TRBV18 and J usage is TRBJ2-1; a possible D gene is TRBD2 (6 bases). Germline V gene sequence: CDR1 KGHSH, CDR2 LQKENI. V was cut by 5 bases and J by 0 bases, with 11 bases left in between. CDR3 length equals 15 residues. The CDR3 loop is CASSSTSISYNEQFF. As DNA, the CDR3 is TGTGCCAGCTCAAGCACTAGCATCTCCTACAATGAGCAGTTCTTC.